The clone carrying this TCR beta chain showed up just a few times. Its cognate antigen is unknown. The sequenced fragment ends 3 residues before the CDR3 boundary, so the rest is inferred from the germline J gene. Clones were sequenced by immunoSEQ multiplex PCR, and TCRdb holds only the in-frame ones, with some missing. The sample shows about 34,000 clones, none of them appearing just once. This specimen comes from a study of T cell clonality in common variable immunodeficiency. Study-wide findings and caveats: In common variable immunodeficiency, TCR beta chains reportedly carried fewer deletions and N-nucleotide insertions. CVID subjects had higher TCRbeta clonality than healthy controls, most marked in about a third.

Trimming cost V 1 base and J 7 bases, with 16 bases left between them. The CDR3 has 15 amino acids. CDR1 is LNHDA, CDR2 SQIVND, per germline (reference sequence). This receptor was obtained from a human donor with common variable immunodeficiency. Sequenced material: peripheral blood mononuclear cells. The chain combines TRBV19 with TRBJ1-2; possible D gene TRBD1, 5 bases. The sequenced CDR3 bases are TGTGCCAGTAGTATAGGAGGCAGGGCTTCGGTTGGC. Amino acids: CASSIGGRASVG. The full CDR3 protein reads CASSIGGRASVGYTF.